This passage covers 15 T cell receptor beta chains from one sample sequenced in a study of T cell responses to AZD1222 COVID-19 vaccine. Profiled with immunoSEQ multiplex PCR; TCRdb holds only in-frame clones, not every one. In the table there are 97,000 or so clones, around 87% of which are singletons. This specimen consisted of peripheral blood, obtained on day 0 of AZD1222 vaccination. The receptors were sampled from an adult in good health.

The chain joins TRBV12-3 or TRBV12-4 to TRBJ1-1; no clear D. Between the trimmed V and J ends, which lost 11 bases and 6 bases, there was a span of 19 bases. This CDR3 is built from 13 residues. The CDR3 sequence: CASSGAAFSEAFF. CDR3 DNA sequence: TGTGCCTCGTCGGGAGCCGCCTTTTCTGAAGCTTTCTTT.

This chain links TRBV19 with TRBJ1-1; 8 bases map to TRBD1. The CDR3 has 17 residues. In germline, CDR1 is LNHDA, CDR2 SQIVND (reference sequence). V lost 3 bases and J lost 4; bases outside the gene matches: 13. CDR3 sequence reads: CASSMRTGLRRGTEAFF. Here the CDR3 DNA reads TGTGCCAGTAGTATGCGGACAGGGTTAAGGAGAGGCACTGAAGCTTTCTTT. Based on the CDR3 plus reference TRBV19 and TRBJ1-1, the full variable domain is DGGITQSPKYLFRKEGQNVTLSCEQNLNHDAMYWYRQDPGQGLRLIYYSQIVNDFQKGDIAEGYSVSREKKESFPLTVTSAQKNPTAFYLCASSMRTGLRRGTEAFFGQGTRLTVV.

V is TRBV5-1 and J is TRBJ2-7; weak D call: TRBD2 (5 bases). V was clipped by 6 bases and J by 4 bases, with 17 bases between them. The CDR3 contains 14 residues. CDR1 SGHRS and CDR2 YFSETQ come from the germline V gene. CDR3 loop: CASKEATPGYEQYF. For the CDR3, the DNA is TGCGCCAGCAAGGAGGCAACCCCGGGATACGAGCAGTACTTC.

This clone is a singleton in its sample. V is TRBV18 and J is TRBJ2-7, with TRBD1 matching 9 bases. From germline, CDR1 is KGHSH and CDR2 LQKENI. This CDR3 region has 16 residues. V lost 2 bases to trimming and J lost 4 bases; unmatched junction nucleotides: 9. DNA of the CDR3: TGTGCCAGCTCACCAATCGGTAGACAGGGGGGATACGAGCAGTACTTC. This encodes CASSPIGRQGGYEQYF.

This chain uses TRBV19 with TRBJ1-1; D is unresolved. Germline V gives CDR1 LNHDA, CDR2 SQIVND (reference sequence). With 7 bases removed from V and 2 bases from J, the gap between germline ends came to 14 bases. The CDR3 is 14 amino acids. CDR3 protein: CASIKGPGNTEAFF. As DNA, the CDR3 is TGTGCCAGTATCAAAGGGCCCGGTAACACTGAAGCTTTCTTT.

The rearrangement links TRBV9 to TRBJ2-2, with 11 bases identical to TRBD2. CDR1 and CDR2 from the germline V gene are SGDLS and YYNGEE. This CDR3 is built from 16 residues. V lost 3 bases, J lost 2 bases, and 3 bases stayed unmatched. CDR3 DNA sequence: TGTGCCAGCAGCGCAGGGACTAGCGGAAACACCGGGGAGCTGTTTTTT. Amino acid sequence: CASSAGTSGNTGELFF. Full variable domain (outside the CDR3, taken from reference TRBV9 and TRBJ2-2): DSGVTQTPKHLITATGQRVTLRCSPRSGDLSVYWYQQSLDQGLQFLIQYYNGEERAKGNILERFSAQQFPDLHSELNLSSLELGDSALYFCASSAGTSGNTGELFFGEGSRLTVL.

DNA for the CDR3: TGTGCCAGCAGTTATCGGGGCGTGGACACCGGGGAGCTGTTTTTT. It yields the protein CASSYRGVDTGELFF. The V call is TRBV6-5, the J call TRBJ2-2; D could derive from TRBD1 or TRBD2 (5 bases each). The V end was cut by 3 bases, the J end by 3 bases, with 11 bases between. CDR1 and CDR2 (germline): MNHEY, SVGAGI. This CDR3 comprises 15 residues.

The chain joins TRBV19 to TRBJ2-7; D ambiguous. V dropped 6 bases and J dropped 4 bases, with 7 bases sitting between them. The CDR3 has 11 residues. Germline CDR1 is LNHDA and CDR2 is SQIVND (reference sequence). CDR3 in amino acids: CASRWGYEQYF. Here the CDR3 DNA reads TGTGCCAGTAGGTGGGGTTACGAGCAGTACTTC.

The DNA of the CDR3 is TGTGCCAGCAGTCGAACTAGCAATGAGCAGTTCTTC. This codes for CASSRTSNEQFF. The V gene is TRBV27, the J gene TRBJ2-1, with a weak D call TRBD2 (5 bases). The V and J ends lost 5 bases and 6 bases respectively, with 8 bases between them. CDR3 size: 12 residues. CDR1 and CDR2 (germline): MNHEY, SMNVEV (reference sequence).

The CDR3 protein is CATSDPDRGPTGELFF. The CDR3 DNA reads TGTGCCACCAGTGATCCCGACAGGGGGCCTACCGGGGAGCTGTTTTTT. The chain recombines TRBV24-1 with TRBJ2-2; 10 bases align to TRBD1. The V segment lost 3 bases and the J segment 5 bases; nucleotides outside the gene matches: 5. This CDR3 comprises 16 residues. Germline CDR1 KGHDR, CDR2 SFDVKD.

The chain carries TRBV28 and TRBJ2-7; 13 positions agree with TRBD2. Germline V lookup: CDR1 MDHEN, CDR2 SYDVKM. With 6 bases clipped from V and 4 bases from J, the junction kept 6 bases outside the gene matches. The CDR3 is 15 residues long. Written as DNA, the CDR3 is TGTGCCAGCAGGCAGGGACTAGCGGGAATGTACGAGCAGTACTTC. Residues: CASRQGLAGMYEQYF.

The chain uses TRBV7-9 and TRBJ1-3; D remains ambiguous. The germline V and J ends were trimmed by 4 bases and 1 base, with 11 bases remaining between them. The CDR3 totals 15 residues. Germline V gene lookup returns CDR1 SEHNR and CDR2 FQNEAQ (reference sequence). For the CDR3, the DNA is TGTGCCAGCAGCTCGTCGGGTGGATCTGGAAACACCATATATTTT. It is translated as CASSSSGGSGNTIYF.

This chain uses TRBV18 with TRBJ1-1, with 11 bases identical to TRBD1. V shed 5 bases and J 5 bases; nucleotides not matched to a gene: 7. CDR3 size: 15 residues. Germline V gives CDR1 KGHSH, CDR2 LQKENI. The CDR3 is CASSAGTGGRTEAFF. The DNA for the CDR3 is TGTGCCAGCTCAGCCGGGACAGGGGGACGGACTGAAGCTTTCTTT.

The chain couples TRBV4-1 to TRBJ2-3; 10 bases are shared with TRBD2. With V trimmed by 2 bases and J by 4 bases, 6 bases remained unmatched. The germline V gene has CDR1 MGHRA and CDR2 YSYEKL. The CDR3 runs to 16 residues. The chain's CDR3 is CASSQSLAGDSDTQYF. The CDR3 nucleotides read TGCGCCAGCAGCCAAAGTCTAGCGGGAGACTCAGATACGCAGTATTTT.

The chain joins TRBV28 to TRBJ1-2, with D perhaps TRBD1 (5 bases). The CDR3 has 14 amino acids. Germline V gene sequence: CDR1 MDHEN, CDR2 SYDVKM. V was trimmed by 6 bases and J by 5 bases, leaving 16 bases between them. The CDR3 sequence is CASRHGGVQYGYTF. The CDR3 region has the DNA TGTGCCAGCAGACATGGGGGTGTTCAGTATGGCTACACCTTC.